This record concerns one T cell receptor (beta chain) sequence. What it binds is not known. The assay was immunoSEQ multiplex PCR, and TCRdb's table has in-frame clones only and misses some. The sample has 25,000 or so clones; roughly 85% are singletons. CDR3 length: 16 residues. The germline V and J ends were trimmed by 1 base and 3 bases, with 12 bases remaining between them. CDR1 SGHVS and CDR2 FNYEAQ come from the germline V gene. The sample originates from a study of OX40 agonist ivuxolimab in advanced cancers. Study-wide context: Patients got intravenous ivuxolimab at 0.01 to 10 mg/kg every 2 weeks. Previous treatment with anti-PD-1, anti-PD-L1 or anti-CTLA-4 therapy was allowed; about 40% had received some. Study results and limitations: Circulating CD4+ and CD8+ T cells showed clonal expansion by week 6 at 0.1 to 3.0 mg/kg. Researchers report that CD8+ T cells had, on average, more expanded clones than CD4+.

This chain links TRBV7-6 with TRBJ1-4; tentatively, D is TRBD1 (5 bases). Here the sequenced sample was CD4+ or CD8+ T cells sorted from blood, taken in a trial of the OX40 agonist ivuxolimab. The TCR sequence derives from an adult with an advanced solid tumor such as melanoma, head and neck, liver or kidney cancer. DNA of the CDR3: TGTGCCAGCAGCTTAGAAGGGGAGGGGCCTAATGAAAAACTGTTTTTT. This codes for CASSLEGEGPNEKLFF.